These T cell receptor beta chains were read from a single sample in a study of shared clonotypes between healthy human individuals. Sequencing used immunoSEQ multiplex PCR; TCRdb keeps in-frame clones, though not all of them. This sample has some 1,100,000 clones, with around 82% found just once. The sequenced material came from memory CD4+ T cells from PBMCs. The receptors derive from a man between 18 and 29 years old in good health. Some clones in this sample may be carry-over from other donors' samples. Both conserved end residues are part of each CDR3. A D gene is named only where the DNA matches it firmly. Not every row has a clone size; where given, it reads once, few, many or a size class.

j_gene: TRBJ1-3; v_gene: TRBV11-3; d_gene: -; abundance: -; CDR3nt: TGTGCCAGCAGCTTTAGCGAGGGGACGTCCAAAACCATATATTTT; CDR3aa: CASSFSEGTSKTIYF
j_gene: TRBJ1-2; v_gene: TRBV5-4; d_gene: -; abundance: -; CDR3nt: TGTGCCAGCAGCCAGGGAACAGTGGACTATGGCTACACCTTC; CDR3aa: CASSQGTVDYGYTF
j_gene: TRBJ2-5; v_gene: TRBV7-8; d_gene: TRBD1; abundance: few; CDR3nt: TGTGCCAGCAGGAGGGGACAGACAACATTTAAACAAGAGACCCAGTACTTC; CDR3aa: CASRRGQTTFKQETQYF
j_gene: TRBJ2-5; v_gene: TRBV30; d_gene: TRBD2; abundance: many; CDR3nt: TGTGCCTGGGACGGACTCCTAGGGGAGCGGGGTGAGACCCAGTACTTC; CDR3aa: CAWDGLLGERGETQYF
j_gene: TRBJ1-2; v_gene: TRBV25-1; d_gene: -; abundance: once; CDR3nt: TGTGCCAGCAGTGAACACCCGGGCTATGGCTACACCTTC; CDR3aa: CASSEHPGYGYTF
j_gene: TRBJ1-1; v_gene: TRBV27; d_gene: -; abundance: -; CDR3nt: TGTGCCAGCAGTTTGAAGGGACGGGCAGCCCGAGTGAACACTGAAGCTTTCTTT; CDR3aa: CASSLKGRAARVNTEAFF
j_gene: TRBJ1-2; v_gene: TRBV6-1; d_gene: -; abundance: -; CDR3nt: TGTGCCAGCATTCGGACAGAAAACTCTAACTATGGCTACACCTTC; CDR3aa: CASIRTENSNYGYTF
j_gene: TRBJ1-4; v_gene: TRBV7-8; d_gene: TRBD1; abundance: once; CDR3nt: TGTGCCAGCAGCTCCGAACTCGGGACAGGGAATGAAAAACTGTTTTTT; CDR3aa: CASSSELGTGNEKLFF
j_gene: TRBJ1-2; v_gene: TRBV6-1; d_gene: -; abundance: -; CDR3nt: TGTGCCAGCAATGGATACAGGGCTTACGGCTACACCTTC; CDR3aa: CASNGYRAYGYTF
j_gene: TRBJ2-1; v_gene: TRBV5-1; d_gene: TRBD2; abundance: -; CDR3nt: TGCGCCAGCACCCTAATGACTAGCGGGCCAGACAATGAGCAGTTCTTC; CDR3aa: CASTLMTSGPDNEQFF
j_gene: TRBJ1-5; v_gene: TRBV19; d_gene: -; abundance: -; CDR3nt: TGTGCCAGTACCCCGGGGGGGCTTCCGGCCCAGCATTTT; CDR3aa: CASTPGGLPAQHF
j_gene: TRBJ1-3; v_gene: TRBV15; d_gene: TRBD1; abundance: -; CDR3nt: TGTGCCACCAGCATGGACAGGCTCTCTGGAAACACCATATATTTT; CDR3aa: CATSMDRLSGNTIYF
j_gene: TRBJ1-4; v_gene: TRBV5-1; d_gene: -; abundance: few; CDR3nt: TGCGCCAGCAGCTTGGGTGGGACTCCTGGGGGTGAAAAACTGTTTTTT; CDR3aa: CASSLGGTPGGEKLFF
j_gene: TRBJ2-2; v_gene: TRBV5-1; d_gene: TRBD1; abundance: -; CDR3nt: TGCGCCAGCAGCTTGGCCGGGACAGGGCACACCGGGGAGCTGTTTTTT; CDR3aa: CASSLAGTGHTGELFF
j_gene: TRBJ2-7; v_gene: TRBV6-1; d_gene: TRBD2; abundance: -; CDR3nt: TGTGCCAGCATCAACGGGAGGAGAGGTTCCTACGAGCAGTACTTC; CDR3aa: CASINGRRGSYEQYF
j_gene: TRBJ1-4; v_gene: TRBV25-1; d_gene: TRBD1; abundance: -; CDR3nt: TGTGCCAGCAGTGCCTTGACAGGGCCGGCTGAAAAACTGTTTTTT; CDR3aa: CASSALTGPAEKLFF
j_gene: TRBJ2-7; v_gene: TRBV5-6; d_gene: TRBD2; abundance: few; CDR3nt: TGTGCCAGCAGCTTGGATCTAGCGGGCTACGAGCAGTACTTC; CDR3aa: CASSLDLAGYEQYF
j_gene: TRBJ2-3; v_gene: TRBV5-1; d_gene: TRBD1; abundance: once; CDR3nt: TGCGCCAGCACCGGACAGGGCGGCGATACGCAGTATTTT; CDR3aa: CASTGQGGDTQYF
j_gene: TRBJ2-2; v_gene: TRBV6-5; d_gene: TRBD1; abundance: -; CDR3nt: TGTGCCAGCAGCCCCGGGACAGGGGACACCGGGGAGCTGTTTTTT; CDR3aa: CASSPGTGDTGELFF
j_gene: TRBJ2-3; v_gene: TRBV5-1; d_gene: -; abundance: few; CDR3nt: TGCGCCAGCAGCCTCGGACTTCTCCGTGGCACAGATACGCAGTATTTT; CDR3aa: CASSLGLLRGTDTQYF
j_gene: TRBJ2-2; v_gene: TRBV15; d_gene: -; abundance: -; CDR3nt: TGTGCCACCAGGAACAGCCCATACCGGGGGAACACCGGGGAGCTGTTTTTT; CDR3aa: CATRNSPYRGNTGELFF
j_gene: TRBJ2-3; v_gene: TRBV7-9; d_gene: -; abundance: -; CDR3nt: TGTGCCAGCAGCCCTGCACAGTCTTCTGCAGATACGCAGTATTTT; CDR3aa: CASSPAQSSADTQYF
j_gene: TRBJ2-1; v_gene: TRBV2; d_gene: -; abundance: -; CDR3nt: TGTGCCAGCAGTGGTTACAGGTACAATGAGCAGTTCTTC; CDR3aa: CASSGYRYNEQFF
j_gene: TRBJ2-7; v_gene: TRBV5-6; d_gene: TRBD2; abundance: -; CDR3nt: TGTGCCAGCAGCTCGATTAGCGGGAGGGGATGGGAGCAGTACTTC; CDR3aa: CASSSISGRGWEQYF
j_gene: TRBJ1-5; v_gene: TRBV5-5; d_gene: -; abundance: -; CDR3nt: TGTGCCAGCAGCGTCCGGGACGGGGAGCCCCAGCATTTT; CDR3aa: CASSVRDGEPQHF
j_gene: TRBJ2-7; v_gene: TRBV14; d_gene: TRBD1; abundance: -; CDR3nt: TGTGCCAGCAGCCCTCGGACAGGGGGTACCTACGAGCAGTACTTC; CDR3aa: CASSPRTGGTYEQYF
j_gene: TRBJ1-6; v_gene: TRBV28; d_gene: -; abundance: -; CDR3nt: TGTGCCAGCAGTTTAGGGGGTTTTGGAGGGAATAATTCACCCCTCCACTTT; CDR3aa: CASSLGGFGGNNSPLHF
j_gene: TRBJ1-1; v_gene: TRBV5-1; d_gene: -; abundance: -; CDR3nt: TGCGCCAGCAGCTCCCTGACAGGAAGCACTGAAGCTTTCTTT; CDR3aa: CASSSLTGSTEAFF
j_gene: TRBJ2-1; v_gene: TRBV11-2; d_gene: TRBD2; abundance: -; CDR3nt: TGTGCCAGCAGCTCCACTCTAGCGGGAGCCTACAATGAGCAGTTCTTC; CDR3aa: CASSSTLAGAYNEQFF
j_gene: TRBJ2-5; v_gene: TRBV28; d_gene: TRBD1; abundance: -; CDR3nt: TGTGCCAGCAGTGGCGGGACAGGGCAAGAGACCCAGTACTTC; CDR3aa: CASSGGTGQETQYF
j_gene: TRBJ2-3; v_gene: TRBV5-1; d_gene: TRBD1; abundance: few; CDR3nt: TGCGCCAGCAGCTTGGGGGACAGGGCCACAGATACGCAGTATTTT; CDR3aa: CASSLGDRATDTQYF
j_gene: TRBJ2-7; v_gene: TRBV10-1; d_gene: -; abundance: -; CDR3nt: TGCGCCAGCAGTGAGTCCTTTGGCGGGGAACAGGGGACTGACGAGCAGTACTTC; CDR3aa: CASSESFGGEQGTDEQYF
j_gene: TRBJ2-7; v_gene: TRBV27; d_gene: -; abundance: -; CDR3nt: TGTGCCAGCAGTCGCGATCGAAGCTCCTACGAGCAGTACTTC; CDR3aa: CASSRDRSSYEQYF
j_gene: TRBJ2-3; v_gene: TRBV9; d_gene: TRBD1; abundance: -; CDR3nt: TGTGCCAGCAGCGTAGGGGCCGTCGGGACAGGGAGTCCCGATACGCAGTATTTT; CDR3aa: CASSVGAVGTGSPDTQYF
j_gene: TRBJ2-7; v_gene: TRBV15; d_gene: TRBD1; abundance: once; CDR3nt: TGTGCCACCCAAGGGGACAGCTACGAGCAGTACTTC; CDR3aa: CATQGDSYEQYF
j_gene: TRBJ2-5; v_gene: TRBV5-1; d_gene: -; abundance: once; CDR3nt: TGCGCCAGCAGCCTCCGGCCAGGCCAAGAGACCCAGTACTTC; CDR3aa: CASSLRPGQETQYF
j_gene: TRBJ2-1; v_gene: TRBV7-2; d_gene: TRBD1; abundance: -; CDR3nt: TGTGCCAGCAGCCCGTGGACAGGGGGTTACAATGAGCAGTTCTTC; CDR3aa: CASSPWTGGYNEQFF
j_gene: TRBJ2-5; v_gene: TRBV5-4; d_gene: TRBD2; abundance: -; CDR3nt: TGTGCCAGCAGCTTAAGCGGGAGCAGGGAGACCCAGTACTTC; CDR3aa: CASSLSGSRETQYF
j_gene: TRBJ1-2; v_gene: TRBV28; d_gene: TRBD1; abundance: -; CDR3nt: TGTGCCAGCAGACGCGGGACAGGGACCGGCTACACCTTC; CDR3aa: CASRRGTGTGYTF
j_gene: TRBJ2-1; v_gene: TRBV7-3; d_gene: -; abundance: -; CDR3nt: TGTGCCAGCAGCCCTCGTGCCACCTACAATGAGCAGTTCTTC; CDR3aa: CASSPRATYNEQFF
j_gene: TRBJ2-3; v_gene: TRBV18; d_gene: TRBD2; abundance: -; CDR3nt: TGTGCCAGCTCACCACCGCGGGAGGGACAAGATACGCAGTATTTT; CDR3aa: CASSPPREGQDTQYF
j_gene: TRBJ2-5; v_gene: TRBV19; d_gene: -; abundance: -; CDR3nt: TGTGCCAGTAGCCGATTGGGGGGCCAAGAGACCCAGTACTTC; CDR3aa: CASSRLGGQETQYF
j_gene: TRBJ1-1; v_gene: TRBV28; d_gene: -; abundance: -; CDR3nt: TGTGCCACCCAGTTACAGCAGAGCGTCTCGTTGGGTGAAGCTTTCTTT; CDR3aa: CATQLQQSVSLGEAFF
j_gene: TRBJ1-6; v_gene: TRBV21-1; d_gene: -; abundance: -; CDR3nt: TGTGCCAGCAGCAAAGGTTCCGGGAAAAATATTTCACCCCTCCACTTT; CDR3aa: CASSKGSGKNISPLHF
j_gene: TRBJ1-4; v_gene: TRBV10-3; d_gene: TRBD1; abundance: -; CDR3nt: TGTGCCATCAGTGATCAGGGGGCGGGGGAAAAACTGTTTTTT; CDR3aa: CAISDQGAGEKLFF
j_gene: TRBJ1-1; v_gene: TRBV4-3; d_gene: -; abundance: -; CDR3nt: TGCGCCAGCAGTACCGGAGTAAACACTGAAGCTTTCTTT; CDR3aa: CASSTGVNTEAFF
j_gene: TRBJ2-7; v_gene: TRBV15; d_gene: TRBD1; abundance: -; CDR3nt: TGTGCCACCAGCAGAGGCCGGGACAGGGGATACGAGCAGTACTTC; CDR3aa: CATSRGRDRGYEQYF
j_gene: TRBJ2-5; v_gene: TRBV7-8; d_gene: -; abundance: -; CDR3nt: TGTGCCAGCAGCTTATCAGGGACCTGGTTCGAGACCCAGTACTTC; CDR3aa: CASSLSGTWFETQYF
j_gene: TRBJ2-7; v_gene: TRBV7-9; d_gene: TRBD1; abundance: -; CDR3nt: TGTGCCAGCAGCCCGACAGGGGGAAGCTACGAGCAGTACTTC; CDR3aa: CASSPTGGSYEQYF
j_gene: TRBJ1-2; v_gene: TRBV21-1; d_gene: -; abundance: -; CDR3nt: TGTGCCAGCAGCATTGAATGCCGGGACAACAGGCGATATGGCTACACCTTC; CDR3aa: CASSIECRDNRRYGYTF
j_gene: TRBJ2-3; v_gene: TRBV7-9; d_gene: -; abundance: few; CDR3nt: TGTGCCAGCAGCTCTAGCACAGATACGCAGTATTTT; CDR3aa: CASSSSTDTQYF
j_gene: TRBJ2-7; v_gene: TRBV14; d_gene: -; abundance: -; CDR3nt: TGTGCCAGCAGCCCGAGGACCGGCTCCTACGAGCAGTACTTC; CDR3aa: CASSPRTGSYEQYF
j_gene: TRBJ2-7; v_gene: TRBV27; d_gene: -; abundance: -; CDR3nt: TGTGCCAGCAGTTTAGGGGGTAGCTCCTACGAGCAGTACTTC; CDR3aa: CASSLGGSSYEQYF
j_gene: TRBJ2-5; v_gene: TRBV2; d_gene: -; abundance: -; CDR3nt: TGTGCCAGTAAGGGTCAGCAAGAGACCCAGTACTTC; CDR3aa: CASKGQQETQYF
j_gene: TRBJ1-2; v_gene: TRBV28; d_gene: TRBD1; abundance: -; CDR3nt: TGTGCCAGCATGCCAGGGGGCTATGGCTACACCTTC; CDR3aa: CASMPGGYGYTF